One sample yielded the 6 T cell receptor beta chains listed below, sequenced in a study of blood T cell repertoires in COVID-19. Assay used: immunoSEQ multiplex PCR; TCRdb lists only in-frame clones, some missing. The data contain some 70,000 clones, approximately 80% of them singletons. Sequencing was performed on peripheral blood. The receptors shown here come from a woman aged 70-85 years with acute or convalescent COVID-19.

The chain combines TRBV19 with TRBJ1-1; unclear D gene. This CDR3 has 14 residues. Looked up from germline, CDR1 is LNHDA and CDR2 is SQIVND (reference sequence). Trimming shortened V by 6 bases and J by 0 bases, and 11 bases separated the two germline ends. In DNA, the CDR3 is TGTGCCAGTAGCGCCCGGCAGGTGAACACTGAAGCTTTCTTT. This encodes CASSARQVNTEAFF.

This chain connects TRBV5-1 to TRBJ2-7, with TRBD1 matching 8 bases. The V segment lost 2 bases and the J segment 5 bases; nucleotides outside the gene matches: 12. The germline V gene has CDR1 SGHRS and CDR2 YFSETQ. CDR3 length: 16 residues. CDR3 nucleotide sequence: TGCGCCAGCAGCTTTGCCACCGGGACAGGCTCGGACGAGCAGTACTTC. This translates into CASSFATGTGSDEQYF.

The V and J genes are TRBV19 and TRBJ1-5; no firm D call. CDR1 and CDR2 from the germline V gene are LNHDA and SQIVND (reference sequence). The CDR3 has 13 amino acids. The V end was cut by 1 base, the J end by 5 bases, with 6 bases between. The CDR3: CASSIGLDQPQHF. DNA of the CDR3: TGTGCCAGTAGTATAGGTCTCGATCAGCCCCAGCATTTT.

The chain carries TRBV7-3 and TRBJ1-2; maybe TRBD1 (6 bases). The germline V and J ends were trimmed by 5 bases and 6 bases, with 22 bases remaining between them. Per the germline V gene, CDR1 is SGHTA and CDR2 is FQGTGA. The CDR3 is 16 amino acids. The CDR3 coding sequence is TGTGCCAGCAGCCCCCAGACAGGATCGACCTCCGATGGCTACACCTTC. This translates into CASSPQTGSTSDGYTF.

The CDR3 is CASSLGVSYGYTF. In DNA form, the CDR3 reads TGTGCCAGCAGCCTAGGAGTTAGCTATGGCTACACCTTC. The chain uses TRBV28 and TRBJ1-2; D ambiguous. Per germline, CDR1 MDHEN and CDR2 SYDVKM. The CDR3 length is 13 residues. V lost 6 bases, J lost 4 bases, and 12 bases lay in between.

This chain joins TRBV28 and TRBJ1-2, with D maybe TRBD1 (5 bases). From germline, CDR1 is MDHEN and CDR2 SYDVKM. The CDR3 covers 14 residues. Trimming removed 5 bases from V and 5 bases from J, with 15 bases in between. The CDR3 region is CASSGNRRTYGYTF. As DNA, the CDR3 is TGTGCCAGCAGTGGAAATAGGCGGACATATGGCTACACCTTC.